This entry features one T cell receptor beta chain sequence. The target antigen is unknown. The repertoire was sequenced with immunoSEQ multiplex PCR; TCRdb's copy has only in-frame clones and lacks some. There are about 260,000 clones in the sample; around 90% occur only once, and approximately 3.1% lies in the top ten. This record comes from a study of cytomegalovirus exposure and HLA in healthy donors. Findings and caveats of the study: There were a few CMV-associated chains whose specificity for CMV antigens was confirmed in vitro. Rare sequences made up most TCRs, while some public TCRs were found in many donors. For cytomegalovirus status, the classifier reportedly gave diagnoses with high specificity and sensitivity.

Separate from the 666-subject first cohort, the roughly 120-subject validation cohort was the one that the donors belonged to. This CDR3 is built from 13 residues. V was clipped by 11 bases and J by 1 base, with 14 bases between them. Germline values: CDR1 MDHEN, CDR2 SYDVKM. Sequenced input: PBMCs. The rearrangement joins TRBV28 to TRBJ2-5; the D gene is possibly TRBD2 (6 bases). The receptor's source is a woman aged 25 to 45 in good health and CMV-seronegative. CDR3 residues: CAAGGVLQETQYF. As DNA, the CDR3 is TGTGCCGCCGGGGGAGTGCTCCAAGAGACCCAGTACTTC.